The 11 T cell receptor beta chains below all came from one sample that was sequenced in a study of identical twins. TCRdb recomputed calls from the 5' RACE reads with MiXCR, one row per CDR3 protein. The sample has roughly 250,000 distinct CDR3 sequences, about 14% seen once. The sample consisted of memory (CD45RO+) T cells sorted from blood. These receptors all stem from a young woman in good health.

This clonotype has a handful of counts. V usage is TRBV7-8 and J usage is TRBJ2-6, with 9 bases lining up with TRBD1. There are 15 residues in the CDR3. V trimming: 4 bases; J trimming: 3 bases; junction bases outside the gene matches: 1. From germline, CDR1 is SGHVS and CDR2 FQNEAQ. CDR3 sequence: CASSWDRVGANVLTF. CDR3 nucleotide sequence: TGTGCCAGCAGCTGGGACAGGGTTGGGGCCAACGTCCTGACTTTC.

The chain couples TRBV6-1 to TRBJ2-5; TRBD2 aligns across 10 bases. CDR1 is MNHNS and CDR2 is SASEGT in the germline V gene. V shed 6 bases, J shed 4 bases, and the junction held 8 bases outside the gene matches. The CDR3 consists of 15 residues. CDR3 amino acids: CASSATGLALETQYF. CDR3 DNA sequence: TGTGCCAGCAGCGCCACGGGACTAGCGTTAGAGACCCAGTACTTC.

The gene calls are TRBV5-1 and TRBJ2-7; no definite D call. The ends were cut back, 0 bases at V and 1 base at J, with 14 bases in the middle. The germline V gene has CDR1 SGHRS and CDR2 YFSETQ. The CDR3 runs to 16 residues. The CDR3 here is CASSLESGWKSYEQYF. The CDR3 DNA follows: TGCGCCAGCAGCTTGGAGTCAGGTTGGAAGTCCTACGAGCAGTACTTC.

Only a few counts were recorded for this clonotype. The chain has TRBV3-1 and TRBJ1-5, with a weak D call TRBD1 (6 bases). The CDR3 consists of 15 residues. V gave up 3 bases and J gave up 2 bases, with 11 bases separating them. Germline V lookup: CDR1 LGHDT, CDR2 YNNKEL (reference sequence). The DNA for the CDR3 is TGTGCCAGCAGCCACGGGACACCCGGCAATCAGCCCCAGCATTTT. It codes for CASSHGTPGNQPQHF.

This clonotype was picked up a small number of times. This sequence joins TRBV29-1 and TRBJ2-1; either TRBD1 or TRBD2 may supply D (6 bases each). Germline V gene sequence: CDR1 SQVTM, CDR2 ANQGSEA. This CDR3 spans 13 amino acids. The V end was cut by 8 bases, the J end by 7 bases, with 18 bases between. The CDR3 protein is CSTLGGTLNEQFF. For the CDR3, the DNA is TGCAGCACCCTAGGGGGGACTCTGAATGAGCAGTTCTTC.

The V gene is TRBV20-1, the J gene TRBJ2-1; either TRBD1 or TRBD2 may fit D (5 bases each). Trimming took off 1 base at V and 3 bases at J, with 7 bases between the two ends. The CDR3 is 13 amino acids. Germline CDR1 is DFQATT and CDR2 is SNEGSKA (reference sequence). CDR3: CSARGGIYNEQFF. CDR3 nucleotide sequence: TGCAGTGCTAGAGGGGGGATCTACAATGAGCAGTTCTTC.

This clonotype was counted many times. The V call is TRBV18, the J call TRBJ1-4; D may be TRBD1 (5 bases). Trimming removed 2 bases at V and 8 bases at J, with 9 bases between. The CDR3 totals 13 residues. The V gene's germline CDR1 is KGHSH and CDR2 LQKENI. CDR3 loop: CASSPDGAEKLFF. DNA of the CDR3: TGTGCCAGCTCACCAGACGGGGCCGAAAAACTGTTTTTT.

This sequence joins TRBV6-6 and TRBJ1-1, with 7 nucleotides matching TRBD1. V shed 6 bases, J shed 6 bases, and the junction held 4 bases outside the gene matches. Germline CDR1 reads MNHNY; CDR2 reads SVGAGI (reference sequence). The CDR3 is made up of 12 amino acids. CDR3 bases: TGTGCCAGCAGGTGGACAGGTCCTGAAGCTTTCTTT. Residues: CASRWTGPEAFF.

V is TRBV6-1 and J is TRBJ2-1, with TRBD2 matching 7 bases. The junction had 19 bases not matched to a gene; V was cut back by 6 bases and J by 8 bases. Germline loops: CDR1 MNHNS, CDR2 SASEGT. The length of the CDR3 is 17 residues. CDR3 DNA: TGTGCCAGCAGCTCTTACCCTAGCGGCCACAGAGGGGATGAGCAGTTCTTC. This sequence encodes CASSSYPSGHRGDEQFF.

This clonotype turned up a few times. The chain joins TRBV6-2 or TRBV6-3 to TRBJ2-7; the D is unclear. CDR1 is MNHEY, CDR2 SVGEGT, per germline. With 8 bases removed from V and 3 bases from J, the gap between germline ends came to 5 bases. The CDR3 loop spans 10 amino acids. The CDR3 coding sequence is TGTGCCAGCCGGATCTACGAGCAGTACTTC. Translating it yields CASRIYEQYF.

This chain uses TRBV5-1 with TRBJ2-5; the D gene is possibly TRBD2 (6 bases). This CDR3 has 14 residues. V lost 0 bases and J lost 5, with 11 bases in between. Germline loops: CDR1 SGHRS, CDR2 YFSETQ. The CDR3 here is CASSLGDFLETQYF. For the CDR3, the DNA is TGCGCCAGCAGCTTGGGGGACTTTTTGGAGACCCAGTACTTC.